Below, one T cell receptor (beta chain) is given with its context. CDR3 size: 14 residues. V lost 5 bases and J lost 2, with 10 bases in between. Germline V gives CDR1 SGHTA, CDR2 FQGNSA. The data belong to a study of blood T cell repertoires in COVID-19. Turning to the study itself: Acute and convalescent COVID-19 samples came from the United States, Italy and Spain. PBMCs, B-cell-depleted T cells, or T cells were the source of the cDNA or gDNA that made up the material.

As handled by the study authors: By means of reference gene primer amplification, nucleated cell counts were estimated. Here immunoSEQ multiplex PCR was the method, and the copy in TCRdb shows in-frame clones only, minus some. V, J and clone size reflect that table, while D and trimming were determined from the DNA. The sample yields roughly 70,000 clones, 70% to 90% seen once. Sequencing input: peripheral blood. The chain uses TRBV7-2 and TRBJ1-5; no firm D call. The sequence derives from an elderly woman with acute or convalescent COVID-19. CDR3 sequence (DNA): TGTGCCAGCAGCAGAGCCGGGGGCAATCAGCCCCAGCATTTT. Its protein is CASSRAGGNQPQHF. The full variable domain, with the rest looked up from reference TRBV7-2 and TRBJ1-5, is GAGVSQSPSNKVTEKGKDVELRCDPISGHTALYWYRQSLGQGLEFLIYFQGNSAPDKSGLPSDRFSAERTGGSVSTLTIQRTQQEDSAVYLCASSRAGGNQPQHFGDGTRLSIL.